These T cell receptor beta chains were read from a single sample in a study of T cell responses to AZD1222 COVID-19 vaccine. TCRdb keeps only in-frame clones here, not all; method: immunoSEQ multiplex PCR. The sample lists some 140,000 clones, approximately 89% occurring once. The specimen comprised peripheral blood, sampled on day 0 of AZD1222 vaccination. These TCRs come from an adult in good health. CDR3s include the opening cysteine and the closing phenylalanine or tryptophan. Each record gives: J gene, clone size, V gene, D gene, CDR3 DNA, CDR3 protein. The D gene is left open where the match is weak. The size field is filled for only some rows; it gives once, few, many or a size class.

J gene: TRBJ2-7; clone size: .; V gene: TRBV5-1; D gene: TRBD1; CDR3 DNA: TGCGCCAGCAGCTTGCACGGGACAGAGGAGCAGTACTTC; CDR3 protein: CASSLHGTEEQYF
J gene: TRBJ2-3; clone size: .; V gene: TRBV2; D gene: TRBD2; CDR3 DNA: TGTGCCAGTCGGGCGGGAGGAACAGATACGCAGTATTTT; CDR3 protein: CASRAGGTDTQYF
J gene: TRBJ1-2; clone size: .; V gene: TRBV29-1; D gene: .; CDR3 DNA: TGCAGCGTTCACGGGACACTTTATGGCTACACCTTC; CDR3 protein: CSVHGTLYGYTF
J gene: TRBJ2-1; clone size: .; V gene: TRBV2; D gene: .; CDR3 DNA: TGTGCCAGCGACTACATGAGTGTAGAGAATGAGCAGTTCTTC; CDR3 protein: CASDYMSVENEQFF
J gene: TRBJ2-3; clone size: .; V gene: TRBV6-4; D gene: TRBD2; CDR3 DNA: TGTGCCAGCAGCGGGGGGGCCTCATCAGATACGCAGTATTTT; CDR3 protein: CASSGGASSDTQYF
J gene: TRBJ1-5; clone size: .; V gene: TRBV7-2; D gene: TRBD1; CDR3 DNA: TGTGCCAGCAGCAGGACAGGGTTTCAGCCCCAGCATTTT; CDR3 protein: CASSRTGFQPQHF
J gene: TRBJ1-2; clone size: once; V gene: TRBV7-3; D gene: .; CDR3 DNA: TGTGCCAGCAGCTTAACCGATGTCTTGGGTGGCTACACCTTC; CDR3 protein: CASSLTDVLGGYTF
J gene: TRBJ1-4; clone size: .; V gene: TRBV6-1; D gene: TRBD1; CDR3 DNA: TGTGCCAGCAGTGAAGGACAGGGAGTCAATGAAAAACTGTTTTTT; CDR3 protein: CASSEGQGVNEKLFF
J gene: TRBJ1-2; clone size: few; V gene: TRBV4-3; D gene: .; CDR3 DNA: TGCGCCAGCAGCCAAGACAGGGCAGTGTACTATGGCTACACCTTC; CDR3 protein: CASSQDRAVYYGYTF
J gene: TRBJ2-2; clone size: .; V gene: TRBV6-2/TRBV6-3; D gene: .; CDR3 DNA: TGTGCCAGCAGTCAACACTCAGCCGGGGAGCTGTTTTTT; CDR3 protein: CASSQHSAGELFF
J gene: TRBJ2-3; clone size: .; V gene: TRBV6-4; D gene: .; CDR3 DNA: TGTGCCAGCAGCGCTGGCGGACAAGGGGCAGATACGCAGTATTTT; CDR3 protein: CASSAGGQGADTQYF
J gene: TRBJ2-7; clone size: once; V gene: TRBV19; D gene: TRBD2; CDR3 DNA: TGTGCCAGCGGACTAGCGGGGGGAGGAGAGCAGTACTTC; CDR3 protein: CASGLAGGGEQYF
J gene: TRBJ1-1; clone size: .; V gene: TRBV4-1; D gene: .; CDR3 DNA: TGCGCCAGCAGCCAAGACAGGGTCGTTACTGAAGCTTTCTTT; CDR3 protein: CASSQDRVVTEAFF
J gene: TRBJ2-3; clone size: .; V gene: TRBV28; D gene: .; CDR3 DNA: TGTGCCAGCAGCCCAAGGGGGGGCGGGGGCACAGATACGCAGTATTTT; CDR3 protein: CASSPRGGGGTDTQYF
J gene: TRBJ1-4; clone size: .; V gene: TRBV3-1/TRBV3-2; D gene: TRBD1; CDR3 DNA: TGTGCCAGCAGCCAAGGTCTCGGGACAGGGCACGAAAAACTGTTTTTT; CDR3 protein: CASSQGLGTGHEKLFF
J gene: TRBJ1-4; clone size: .; V gene: TRBV9; D gene: .; CDR3 DNA: TGTGCCAGCAGCGGGGGGAGTTCTAATGAAAAACTGTTTTTT; CDR3 protein: CASSGGSSNEKLFF
J gene: TRBJ2-1; clone size: .; V gene: TRBV6-2/TRBV6-3; D gene: TRBD2; CDR3 DNA: TGTGCCAGCAGCCACGGGAGGGAGTCAGCCTTCCGTTTTTACAATGAGCAGTTCTTC; CDR3 protein: CASSHGRESAFRFYNEQFF
J gene: TRBJ1-4; clone size: .; V gene: TRBV30; D gene: .; CDR3 DNA: TGTGCCTGGAGTGTACTGGTAGAGGAAAAACTGTTTTTT; CDR3 protein: CAWSVLVEEKLFF
J gene: TRBJ1-5; clone size: .; V gene: TRBV28; D gene: .; CDR3 DNA: TGTGCCAGCAAGAACCTCGGGGGGAGCAATCAGCCCCAGCATTTT; CDR3 protein: CASKNLGGSNQPQHF
J gene: TRBJ1-2; clone size: .; V gene: TRBV7-9; D gene: .; CDR3 DNA: TGTGCCAGCAGCTTGGGGGGCCACTATGGCTACACCTTC; CDR3 protein: CASSLGGHYGYTF
J gene: TRBJ2-7; clone size: .; V gene: TRBV6-5; D gene: .; CDR3 DNA: TGTGCCAGCGAGACAGGCCACTCCTACGAGCAGTACTTC; CDR3 protein: CASETGHSYEQYF
J gene: TRBJ1-1; clone size: once; V gene: TRBV9; D gene: TRBD1; CDR3 DNA: TGTGCCAGCAGCCAACAGGGGGCGGTGGGTGAAGCTTTCTTT; CDR3 protein: CASSQQGAVGEAFF
J gene: TRBJ1-1; clone size: .; V gene: TRBV9; D gene: .; CDR3 DNA: TGTGCCAGCAGCGTGGGGGGGACCACTGAAGCTTTCTTT; CDR3 protein: CASSVGGTTEAFF
J gene: TRBJ1-1; clone size: .; V gene: TRBV19; D gene: .; CDR3 DNA: TGTGCCAGTAGCCCCTTGACAGTTAACACTGAAGCTTTCTTT; CDR3 protein: CASSPLTVNTEAFF
J gene: TRBJ1-5; clone size: .; V gene: TRBV7-2; D gene: .; CDR3 DNA: TGTGCCAGCAGCCAGTACAATCAGCCCCAGCATTTT; CDR3 protein: CASSQYNQPQHF
J gene: TRBJ2-6; clone size: once; V gene: TRBV27; D gene: .; CDR3 DNA: TGTGCCAGCATGGGGGCGCTGGGGGCCAACGTCCTGACTTTC; CDR3 protein: CASMGALGANVLTF
J gene: TRBJ2-1; clone size: .; V gene: TRBV4-2; D gene: .; CDR3 DNA: TGTGCCAGCAGCGGGGTTTCGGGCAATGAGCAGTTCTTC; CDR3 protein: CASSGVSGNEQFF
J gene: TRBJ1-5; clone size: .; V gene: TRBV15; D gene: TRBD1; CDR3 DNA: TGTGCCACCAACGCAGGGGGCGGGCAGCCCCAGCATTTT; CDR3 protein: CATNAGGGQPQHF
J gene: TRBJ1-1; clone size: few; V gene: TRBV5-4; D gene: .; CDR3 DNA: TGTGCCAGCAGCGCTGACAGTTCGGGTGACACTGAAGCTTTCTTT; CDR3 protein: CASSADSSGDTEAFF
J gene: TRBJ2-7; clone size: .; V gene: TRBV11-3; D gene: .; CDR3 DNA: TGTGCCAGCAGCTTAGATGCCCCCCCCGGGACCACCTACGAGCAGTACTTC; CDR3 protein: CASSLDAPPGTTYEQYF
J gene: TRBJ1-2; clone size: .; V gene: TRBV5-4; D gene: TRBD1; CDR3 DNA: TGTGCCAGCAGCTTAGGGGGCGCGTGGATCGAGAGCGGCTATGGCTACACCTTC; CDR3 protein: CASSLGGAWIESGYGYTF
J gene: TRBJ2-1; clone size: .; V gene: TRBV9; D gene: TRBD2; CDR3 DNA: TGTGCCAGCAGCGTAGCGGGCGGGAGGGGCAGCTCCTACAATGAGCAGTTCTTC; CDR3 protein: CASSVAGGRGSSYNEQFF
J gene: TRBJ2-1; clone size: .; V gene: TRBV19; D gene: .; CDR3 DNA: TGTGCCAGTAGATTAGCGGGCACCTCGACAGGGGAGCAGTTCTTC; CDR3 protein: CASRLAGTSTGEQFF
J gene: TRBJ1-4; clone size: once; V gene: TRBV2; D gene: TRBD1; CDR3 DNA: TGTGCCAGCAGTACAACAGGGGGCGTTGAAAAACTGTTTTTT; CDR3 protein: CASSTTGGVEKLFF
J gene: TRBJ2-1; clone size: .; V gene: TRBV6-6; D gene: .; CDR3 DNA: TGTGCCAGCACCCAAGGGGGCTACAATGAGCAGTTCTTC; CDR3 protein: CASTQGGYNEQFF
J gene: TRBJ2-7; clone size: .; V gene: TRBV5-1; D gene: .; CDR3 DNA: TGCGCCAGCAGCTTGAAGACATCGGAGCAGTACTTC; CDR3 protein: CASSLKTSEQYF
J gene: TRBJ2-7; clone size: .; V gene: TRBV15; D gene: TRBD1; CDR3 DNA: TGTGCCACCAGCAGACGCAGACAGGGGCCGTACCACGAGCAGTACTTC; CDR3 protein: CATSRRRQGPYHEQYF
J gene: TRBJ1-4; clone size: .; V gene: TRBV7-9; D gene: TRBD1; CDR3 DNA: TGTGCCAGCAGCTCCCCTCGGGACAGGGTAGGGGAAAAACTGTTTTTT; CDR3 protein: CASSSPRDRVGEKLFF